This T cell receptor beta chain emerged from a study of early T cells in non-severe SARS-CoV-2 infection. Study background: The input, bulk RNA from unsorted whole blood, was sequenced, and chains were unpaired.

There are a few counts of this clonotype. V shed 6 bases and J shed 8 bases, with 11 bases lying between them. The CDR3 is made up of 12 amino acids. Germline V gene lookup returns CDR1 SEHNR and CDR2 FQNEAQ (reference sequence). TCRdb used MiXCR to reprocess the 5' RACE reads, holding one entry per CDR3 protein. The sample lists 75,000 to 90,000 distinct CDR3 sequences; 5% to 6.5% were seen once. The specimen was whole blood. This sequence joins TRBV7-9 and TRBJ2-1; D call uncertain. This receptor was obtained from an adult who was a healthcare worker with PCR-confirmed SARS-CoV-2 infection or an uninfected control (not recorded which). This CDR3 reads CASRTLSDEQFF. In nucleotides, the CDR3 is TGTGCCAGCAGAACCCTTTCCGATGAGCAGTTCTTC. The full variable domain, with the rest looked up from reference TRBV7-9 and TRBJ2-1, is DTGVSQNPRHKITKRGQNVTFRCDPISEHNRLYWYRQTLGQGPEFLTYFQNEAQLEKSRLLSDRFSAERPKGSFSTLEIQRTEQGDSAMYLCASRTLSDEQFFGPGTRLTVL.